The clone carrying this TCR beta chain has more than one count but fewer than ten. This entry comes from a study of blood T cell repertoires in COVID-19. Study overall: COVID-19 samples, acute and convalescent, were from the United States, Italy and Spain. Nucleic acid was either cDNA or gDNA, and it came from T cells, B-cell-depleted T cells, or PBMCs.

The V and J ends lost 7 bases and 4 bases, in that order; junction bases with no gene match: 6. This CDR3 has 13 amino acids. Per the germline V gene, CDR1 is LNHDA and CDR2 is SQIVND (reference sequence). In the study's own analysis: Counts of nucleated cells, estimated from reference gene primer amplification, were obtained. Clones were read by immunoSEQ multiplex PCR, and TCRdb kept only the in-frame ones, dropping some. The V and J calls and clone size were taken over from that table, and D and trimming were inferred from the DNA. Among 350,000 or so clones listed, roughly 87% were seen once. Donors in Cohort 3 who had recovered were those with two negative PCRs, healthcare professional clearance, or resolution of their symptoms.

The TCR comes from a woman aged 25 to 39 who had recovered from COVID-19. Specimen: PBMCs or T cells enriched from blood (not recorded which). V is TRBV19 and J is TRBJ1-1; TRBD1 matches at 7 bases. CDR3 DNA: TGTGCCAGTATACGGGACAGTGGCACTGAAGCTTTCTTT. Translated: CASIRDSGTEAFF.